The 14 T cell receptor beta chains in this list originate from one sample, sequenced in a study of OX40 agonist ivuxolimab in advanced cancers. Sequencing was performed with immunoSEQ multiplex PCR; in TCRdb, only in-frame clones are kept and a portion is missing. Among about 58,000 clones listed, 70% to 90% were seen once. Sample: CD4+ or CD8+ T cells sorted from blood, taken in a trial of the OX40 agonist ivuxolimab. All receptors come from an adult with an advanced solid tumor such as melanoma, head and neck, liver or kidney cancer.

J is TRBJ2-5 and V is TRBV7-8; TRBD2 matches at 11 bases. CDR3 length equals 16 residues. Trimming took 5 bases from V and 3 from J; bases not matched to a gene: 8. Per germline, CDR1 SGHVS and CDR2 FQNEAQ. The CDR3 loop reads CASSQLGTSGKETQYF. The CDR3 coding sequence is TGTGCCAGCAGCCAGTTAGGGACTAGCGGCAAAGAGACCCAGTACTTC.

The CDR3: CASSADRASYNEQFF. The CDR3 DNA sequence: TGTGCCAGCAGCGCGGACAGGGCCTCCTACAATGAGCAGTTCTTC. The J gene is TRBJ2-1, the V gene TRBV9; TRBD1 agrees at 8 bases. Looked up from germline, CDR1 is SGDLS and CDR2 is YYNGEE. V lost 3 bases and J lost 0; bases outside the gene matches: 2. The CDR3 has 15 residues.

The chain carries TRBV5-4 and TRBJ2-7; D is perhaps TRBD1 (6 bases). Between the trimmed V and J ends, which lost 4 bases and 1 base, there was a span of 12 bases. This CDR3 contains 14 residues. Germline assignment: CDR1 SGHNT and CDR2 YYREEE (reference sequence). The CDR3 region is CASSTQGLSYEQYF. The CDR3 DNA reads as TGTGCCAGCAGCACCCAGGGGTTATCCTACGAGCAGTACTTC.

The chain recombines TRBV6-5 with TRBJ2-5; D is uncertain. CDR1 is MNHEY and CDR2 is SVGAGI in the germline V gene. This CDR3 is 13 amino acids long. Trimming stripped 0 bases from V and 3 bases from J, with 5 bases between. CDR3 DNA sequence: TGTGCCAGCAGTTACTCGCTTAAAGAGACCCAGTACTTC. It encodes CASSYSLKETQYF.

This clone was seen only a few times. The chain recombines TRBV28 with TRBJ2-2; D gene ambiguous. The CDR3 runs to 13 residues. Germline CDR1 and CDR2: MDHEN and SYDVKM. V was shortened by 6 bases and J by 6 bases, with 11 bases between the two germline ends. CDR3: CASRLGRAGELFF. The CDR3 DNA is TGTGCCAGCAGGCTTGGACGGGCCGGGGAGCTGTTTTTT. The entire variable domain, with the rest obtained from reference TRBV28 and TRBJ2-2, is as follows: DVKVTQSSRYLVKRTGEKVFLECVQDMDHENMFWYRQDPGLGLRLIYFSYDVKMKEKGDIPEGYSVSREKKERFSLILESASTNQTSMYLCASRLGRAGELFFGEGSRLTVL.

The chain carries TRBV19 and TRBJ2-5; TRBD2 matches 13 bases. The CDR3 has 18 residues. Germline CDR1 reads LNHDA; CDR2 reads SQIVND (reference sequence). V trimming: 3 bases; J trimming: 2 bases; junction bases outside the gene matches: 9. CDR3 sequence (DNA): TGTGCCAGTAGTATGGCGTGGGGACTAGCGGGATTACAAGAGACCCAGTACTTC. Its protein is CASSMAWGLAGLQETQYF.

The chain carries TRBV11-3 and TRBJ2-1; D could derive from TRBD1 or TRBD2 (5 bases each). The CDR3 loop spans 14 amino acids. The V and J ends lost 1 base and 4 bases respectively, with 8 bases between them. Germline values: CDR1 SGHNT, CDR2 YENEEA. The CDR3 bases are TGTGCCAGCAGCTTAGGGGGGTTGTACAATGAGCAGTTCTTC. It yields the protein CASSLGGLYNEQFF. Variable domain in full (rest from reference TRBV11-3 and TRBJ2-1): EAGVVQSPRYKIIEKKQPVAFWCNPISGHNTLYWYLQNLGQGPELLIRYENEEAVDDSQLPKDRFSAERLKGVDSTLKIQPAELGDSAVYLCASSLGGLYNEQFFGPGTRLTVL.

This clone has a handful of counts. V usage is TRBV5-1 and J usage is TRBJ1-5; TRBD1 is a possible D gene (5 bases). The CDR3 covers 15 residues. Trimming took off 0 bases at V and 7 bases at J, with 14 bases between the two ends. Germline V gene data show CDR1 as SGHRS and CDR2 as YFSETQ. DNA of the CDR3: TGCGCCAGCAGCTTGGGAGGGACCGCGGGCCAGCCCCAGCATTTT. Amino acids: CASSLGGTAGQPQHF.

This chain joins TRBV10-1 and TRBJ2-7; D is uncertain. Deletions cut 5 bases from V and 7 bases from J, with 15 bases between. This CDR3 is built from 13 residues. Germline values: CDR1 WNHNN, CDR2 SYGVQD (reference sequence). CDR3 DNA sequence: TGCGCCAGCAGTCCAGACTTGGCCGGGGAGCAGTACTTC. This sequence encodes CASSPDLAGEQYF.

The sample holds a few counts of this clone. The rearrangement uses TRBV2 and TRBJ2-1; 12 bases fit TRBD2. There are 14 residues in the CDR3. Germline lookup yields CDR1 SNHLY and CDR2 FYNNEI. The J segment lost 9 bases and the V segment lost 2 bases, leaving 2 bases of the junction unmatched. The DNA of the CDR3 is TGTGCCAGCAGTGAACAGACTAGCGGGAGTGAGCAGTTCTTC. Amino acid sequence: CASSEQTSGSEQFF.

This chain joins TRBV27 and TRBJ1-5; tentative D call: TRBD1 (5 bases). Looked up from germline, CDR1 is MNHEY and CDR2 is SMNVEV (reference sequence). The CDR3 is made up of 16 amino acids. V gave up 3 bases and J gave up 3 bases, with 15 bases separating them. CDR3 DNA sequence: TGTGCCAGCAGTTTGGGTGCAGGGCTCAACAATCAGCCCCAGCATTTT. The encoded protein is CASSLGAGLNNQPQHF.

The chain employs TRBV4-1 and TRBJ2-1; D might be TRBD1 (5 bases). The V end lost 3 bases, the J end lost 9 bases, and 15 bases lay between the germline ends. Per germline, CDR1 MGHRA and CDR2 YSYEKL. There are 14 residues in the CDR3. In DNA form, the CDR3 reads TGCGCCAGCAGCCACCAAGAGCAGGGATCTGAGCAGTTCTTC. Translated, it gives CASSHQEQGSEQFF.

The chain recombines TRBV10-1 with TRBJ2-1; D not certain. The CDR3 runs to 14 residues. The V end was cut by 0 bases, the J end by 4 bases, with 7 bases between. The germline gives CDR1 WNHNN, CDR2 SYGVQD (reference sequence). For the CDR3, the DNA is TGCGCCAGCAGTGAGTCCCGACAATACAATGAGCAGTTCTTC. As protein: CASSESRQYNEQFF.

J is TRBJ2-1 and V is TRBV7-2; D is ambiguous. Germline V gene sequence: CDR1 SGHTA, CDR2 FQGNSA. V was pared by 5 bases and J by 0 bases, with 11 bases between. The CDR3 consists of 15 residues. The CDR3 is CASSPRYSSYNEQFF. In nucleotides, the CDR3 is TGTGCCAGCAGCCCTAGATATTCCTCCTACAATGAGCAGTTCTTC. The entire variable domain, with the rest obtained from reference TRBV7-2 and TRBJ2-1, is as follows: GAGVSQSPSNKVTEKGKDVELRCDPISGHTALYWYRQSLGQGLEFLIYFQGNSAPDKSGLPSDRFSAERTGGSVSTLTIQRTQQEDSAVYLCASSPRYSSYNEQFFGPGTRLTVL.